This is a list of T cell receptor beta chains from one sample in a study of shared clonotypes between healthy human individuals. TCRdb's copy holds only in-frame clones and misses some; the assay was immunoSEQ multiplex PCR. The data show roughly 2,500,000 clones, roughly 93% seen once. Sequencing was performed on naive CD4+ T cells from PBMCs. The source is a man aged 18 to 29 in good health. Some clones in this sample may be carry-over from other donors' samples. CDR3s include the opening cysteine and the closing phenylalanine or tryptophan. D genes are given only for firm matches.

d_call j_call v_call cdr3_aa
. TRBJ2-1 TRBV28 CASSLRGGTENDEQFF
TRBD1 TRBJ2-3 TRBV2 CASEGQGRTDTQYF
TRBD1 TRBJ1-1 TRBV4-2 CASSQTGQQNTEAFF
TRBD1 TRBJ2-3 TRBV28 CASSFRGTGYTDTQYF
TRBD1 TRBJ1-1 TRBV18 CASSPPGTGAGNTEAFF
. TRBJ2-3 TRBV19 CASLGWATDTQYF
. TRBJ2-1 TRBV14 CASSQEWGVVHNEQFF
TRBD2 TRBJ2-3 TRBV10-3 CAISESIAGSPSTDTQYF
. TRBJ2-6 TRBV28 CASSFGRGASGANVLTF
. TRBJ2-7 TRBV2 CASSEIGDKQYF
. TRBJ2-2 TRBV9 CAGGDTNTGELFF
TRBD1 TRBJ1-5 TRBV7-3 CARRGYTGGVNQPQHF
. TRBJ2-3 TRBV7-9 CASSLAGLATDTQYF
. TRBJ1-1 TRBV7-2 CASSLAIRGPTNTEAFF
. TRBJ2-7 TRBV4-2 CASSQDRIYEQYF
. TRBJ2-2 TRBV5-1 CASSLQGTDVGELFF
TRBD1 TRBJ2-7 TRBV14 CASSPGTGPGGEQYF
TRBD2 TRBJ2-4 TRBV5-1 CASSPPLGSGVNIQYF
. TRBJ2-1 TRBV5-1 CASSLFPLSSLYNEQFF
TRBD2 TRBJ2-7 TRBV6-5 CASIGTSEIYEQYF
TRBD2 TRBJ2-3 TRBV7-6 CASSGRARDTQYF
TRBD1 TRBJ2-7 TRBV2 CACREDRELSYEQYF
. TRBJ2-7 TRBV6-5 CASSESGFDYEQYF
. TRBJ1-4 TRBV5-1 CASTERGQYNEKLFF
. TRBJ1-2 TRBV19 CASRRSEGRFSGYTF
TRBD2 TRBJ2-7 TRBV6-5 CASSYSINSGKGEQYF
. TRBJ2-5 TRBV5-1 CASSIDQETQYF
TRBD1 TRBJ2-7 TRBV15 CATSNFQGARSPYEQYF
. TRBJ2-1 TRBV6-5 CASAASRGYNEQFF
TRBD1 TRBJ1-4 TRBV9 CASSGQGAGEKLFF
. TRBJ2-3 TRBV7-9 CASSLAWRDSDTQYF
. TRBJ2-1 TRBV2 CASRELGDEQFF
. TRBJ2-6 TRBV7-2 CASRLIPGANVLTF
. TRBJ1-2 TRBV28 CASSLFRPRGNYGYTF
TRBD1 TRBJ1-2 TRBV18 CASSPVTGEHGYTF
TRBD2 TRBJ2-5 TRBV14 CASSPSVGGRAETQYF
TRBD1 TRBJ2-2 TRBV11-2 CASKETGSYTGELFF
. TRBJ2-7 TRBV7-6 CASSFAGSSSYEQYF
. TRBJ2-1 TRBV11-2 CASSSNGGGTATYNEQFF
. TRBJ2-1 TRBV7-9 CASSFYEQFF
. TRBJ2-1 TRBV25-1 CASSGPPWALVGFF
. TRBJ2-4 TRBV12-5 CASGSSSQGNIQYF
TRBD1 TRBJ1-3 TRBV5-6 CASSLDRGRPGNTIYF
TRBD2 TRBJ2-2 TRBV7-2 CASSRSRVLAITGELFF
. TRBJ1-2 TRBV19 CASSVQGGANYGYTF
. TRBJ2-3 TRBV28 CASSFLGVGTDTQYF
TRBD1 TRBJ1-5 TRBV6-1 CASSNRGGGYQPQHF
. TRBJ1-2 TRBV20-1 CSAVESFGYTF
. TRBJ1-2 TRBV11-2 CASSLPPVANYGYTF
TRBD2 TRBJ2-3 TRBV25-1 CASSLAGGPPDTQYF
. TRBJ2-3 TRBV5-1 CASSSGVNTQYF
TRBD2 TRBJ2-3 TRBV5-1 CASSLVVASGRDTQYF
TRBD1 TRBJ1-2 TRBV2 CASQGQGTVRGYTF